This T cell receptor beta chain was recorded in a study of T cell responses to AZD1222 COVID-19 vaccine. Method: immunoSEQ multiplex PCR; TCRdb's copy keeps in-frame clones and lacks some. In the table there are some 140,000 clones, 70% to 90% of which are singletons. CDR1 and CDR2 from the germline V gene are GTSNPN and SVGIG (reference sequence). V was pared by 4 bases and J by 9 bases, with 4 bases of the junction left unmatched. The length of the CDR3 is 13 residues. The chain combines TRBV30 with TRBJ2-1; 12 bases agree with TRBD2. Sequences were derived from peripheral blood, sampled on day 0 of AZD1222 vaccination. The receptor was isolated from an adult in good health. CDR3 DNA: TGTGCCTGGATTAGACTAGCGGGAGCTGAGCAGTTCTTC. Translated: CAWIRLAGAEQFF. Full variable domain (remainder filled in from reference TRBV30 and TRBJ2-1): SQTIHQWPATLVQPVGSPLSLECTVEGTSNPNLYWYRQAAGRGLQLLFYSVGIGQISSEVPQNLSASRPQDRQFILSSKKLLLSDSGFYLCAWIRLAGAEQFFGPGTRLTVL.